This T cell receptor (beta chain) was identified during a study of T cell responses to AZD1222 COVID-19 vaccine. Germline assignment: CDR1 LNHDA and CDR2 SQIVND (reference sequence). CDR3 length: 14 amino acids. V gave up 4 bases and J gave up 7 bases; unmatched junction bases: 8. Some clones are missing from TCRdb's copy, which holds only in-frame ones; the method was immunoSEQ multiplex PCR. The sample shows around 110,000 clones, almost 90% of them seen only once. J is TRBJ2-3 and V is TRBV19, with 7 positions matching TRBD1. This TCR derives from an adult in good health. The source was peripheral blood, collected on day 0 of AZD1222 vaccination. The CDR3 here is CASSTSGQANTQYF. In DNA, the CDR3 is TGTGCCAGTAGTACCTCCGGACAGGCCAATACGCAGTATTTT.